The 25 T cell receptor beta chains below all came from one sample that was sequenced in a study of cytomegalovirus exposure and HLA in healthy donors. Assay: immunoSEQ multiplex PCR; the TCRdb copy retains only in-frame clones and omits some. The sample has roughly 150,000 clones; 85% to 90% are singletons. Sequenced: PBMCs. The receptors were sampled from a woman aged 18 to 35 in good health and CMV-seropositive.

V is TRBV7-6 and J is TRBJ2-3; TRBD1 is a possible D gene (8 bases). Per the germline V gene, CDR1 is SGHVS and CDR2 is FNYEAQ. V was pared by 2 bases and J by 3 bases, with 12 bases between. This CDR3 has 15 amino acids. Written as DNA, the CDR3 is TGTGCCAGCAGCTTAACAGGGGGGGGTACAGATACGCAGTATTTT. Protein product: CASSLTGGGTDTQYF.

The V and J genes are TRBV5-6 and TRBJ2-7; possibly TRBD1 for D (6 bases). Germline lookup yields CDR1 SGHDT and CDR2 YYEEEE. Trimming pared 1 base from V and 7 bases from J, leaving 9 bases between. This CDR3 is built from 12 residues. This CDR3 is CASSLTGWEQYF. As DNA, the CDR3 is TGTGCCAGCAGCTTGACAGGGTGGGAGCAGTACTTC.

The chain employs TRBV6-1 and TRBJ1-1; TRBD1 aligns across 12 bases. J was trimmed by 0 bases and V by 3 bases; bases with no gene match: 8. Germline V lookup: CDR1 MNHNS, CDR2 SASEGT. The CDR3 loop spans 18 amino acids. CDR3 amino acids: CASSDMGTGGLMNTEAFF. The CDR3, as DNA: TGTGCCAGCAGTGATATGGGGACAGGGGGCCTTATGAACACTGAAGCTTTCTTT.

This chain connects TRBV5-1 to TRBJ1-1; TRBD1 matches at 8 bases. Looked up from germline, CDR1 is SGHRS and CDR2 is YFSETQ. Trimming cost V 4 bases and J 5 bases; bases outside gene matches: 7. The CDR3 runs to 14 residues. Here the CDR3 reads CASSVVGQGTEAFF. CDR3 DNA: TGCGCCAGCAGCGTGGTCGGACAGGGAACTGAAGCTTTCTTT.

This chain uses TRBV19 with TRBJ1-1, with 9 bases matching TRBD1. Looked up from germline, CDR1 is LNHDA and CDR2 is SQIVND (reference sequence). Trimming took 8 bases from V and 5 from J; bases not matched to a gene: 12. The length of the CDR3 is 15 residues. This chain's CDR3 is CASDYRGRPRTEAFF. DNA for the CDR3: TGTGCCAGTGATTACAGGGGGCGCCCCAGAACTGAAGCTTTCTTT.

The chain links TRBV29-1 to TRBJ2-3, with 11 bases matching TRBD2. Per the germline V gene, CDR1 is SQVTM and CDR2 is ANQGSEA. Losses at the gene ends were 3 bases for V and 1 base for J; bases not matched to a gene: 0. The CDR3 length is 14 residues. The DNA for the CDR3 is TGCAGCGTTGATAGCGGGAGGGGCACAGATACGCAGTATTTT. This translates into CSVDSGRGTDTQYF.

The gene calls are TRBV10-2 and TRBJ2-7, with 10 bases identical to TRBD2. J lost 3 bases, V lost 2 bases, and 13 bases had no gene match. CDR1 is WSHSY, CDR2 SAAADI, per germline. The CDR3 covers 18 residues. CDR3 sequence (DNA): TGCGCCAGCAGTGAGAACCTAGCGGGAGACCAGCACTACTACGAGCAGTACTTC. It specifies CASSENLAGDQHYYEQYF.

The chain combines TRBV5-1 with TRBJ2-1, with 11 bases lining up with TRBD1. The CDR3 totals 16 residues. With 6 bases clipped from V and 3 bases from J, the junction kept 8 bases outside the gene matches. The germline gives CDR1 SGHRS, CDR2 YFSETQ. The DNA of the CDR3 is TGCGCCAGCACAACCACCGGGACAGGGGGCTACAATGAGCAGTTCTTC. This sequence encodes CASTTTGTGGYNEQFF.

The chain joins TRBV9 to TRBJ2-1; D gene unclear. CDR3 size: 13 residues. Trimming removed 0 bases from V and 7 bases from J, with 8 bases in between. Germline V gene lookup returns CDR1 SGDLS and CDR2 YYNGEE. The CDR3 bases are TGTGCCAGCAGCGTAGGGCCTTCTAATGAGCAGTTCTTC. As protein: CASSVGPSNEQFF.

The chain links TRBV21-1 to TRBJ2-7; TRBD1 is taken as the D call from the table, unchecked against the DNA. TRBV21-1 is flagged as a pseudogene. CDR3 size: 16 residues. CDR3 sequence reads: CASSKIGEGQNYEQYF. The CDR3, as DNA: TGTGCCAGCAGCAAAATCGGGGAAGGACAGAACTACGAGCAGTACTTC.

The rearrangement uses TRBV11-2 and TRBJ2-3, with TRBD2 matching 11 bases. Germline V CDR1 and CDR2: SGHAT, FQNNGV. The CDR3 has 17 residues. With 5 bases clipped from V and 2 bases from J, the junction kept 9 bases outside the gene matches. CDR3 protein: CASSREPGLADTDTQYF. The CDR3 DNA reads as TGTGCCAGCAGCCGGGAACCGGGACTAGCGGACACAGATACGCAGTATTTT.

V is TRBV5-4 and J is TRBJ2-1; TRBD2 agrees at 11 bases. V dropped 0 bases and J dropped 4; count of bases not matched to a gene: 3. Looked up from germline, CDR1 is SGHNT and CDR2 is YYREEE (reference sequence). This CDR3 comprises 16 residues. This CDR3 reads CASSLALAGVYNEQFF. In DNA, the CDR3 is TGTGCCAGCAGCTTGGCACTAGCGGGAGTTTACAATGAGCAGTTCTTC. Full variable domain (missing parts from reference TRBV5-4 and TRBJ2-1): ETGVTQSPTHLIKTRGQQVTLRCSSQSGHNTVSWYQQALGQGPQFIFQYYREEENGRGNFPPRFSGLQFPNYSSELNVNALELDDSALYLCASSLALAGVYNEQFFGPGTRLTVL.

V is TRBV6-1 and J is TRBJ2-3, with TRBD1 identical over 9 bases. The V gene's germline CDR1 is MNHNS and CDR2 SASEGT. After removal of 4 bases from V and 1 base from J, the junction contained 6 bases not matched to a gene. This CDR3 is 16 amino acids long. The CDR3 is CASSGQGEEGTDTQYF. In DNA form, the CDR3 reads TGTGCCAGCAGTGGACAGGGGGAGGAGGGCACAGATACGCAGTATTTT.

The chain couples TRBV9 to TRBJ2-2; TRBD2 matches 8 bases. Germline V gene lookup returns CDR1 SGDLS and CDR2 YYNGEE. The junction had 4 bases not matched to a gene; V was cut back by 0 bases and J by 3 bases. The CDR3 covers 16 residues. CDR3 region: CASSVASAGDTGELFF. CDR3 nucleotides: TGTGCCAGCAGCGTAGCTTCAGCGGGAGACACCGGGGAGCTGTTTTTT.

This rearrangement joins TRBV19 to TRBJ2-1; D perhaps matches TRBD1 (6 bases). Germline lookup yields CDR1 LNHDA and CDR2 SQIVND (reference sequence). CDR3 length: 15 residues. The ends were cut back, 9 bases at V and 7 bases at J, with 22 bases in the middle. The CDR3 region is CASSTGTTPANEQFF. The CDR3 nucleotides read TGTGCCAGCTCAACCGGGACAACACCTGCTAATGAGCAGTTCTTC.

The chain carries TRBV6-5 and TRBJ1-2, with 10 bases lining up with TRBD1. The ends lost 9 bases at V and 5 bases at J; junction bases unmatched: 6. CDR3 length equals 13 residues. Germline V gene lookup returns CDR1 MNHEY and CDR2 SVGAGI. The CDR3: CASRRDRGYGYTF. The CDR3 nucleotides are TGTGCCAGTCGACGGGACAGGGGTTATGGCTACACCTTC.

The chain employs TRBV27 and TRBJ1-1; 7 nucleotides align to TRBD1. Looked up from germline, CDR1 is MNHEY and CDR2 is SMNVEV (reference sequence). Trimming removed 5 bases from V and 4 bases from J; junction bases left unmatched: 7. The CDR3 sequence is 14 residues long. CDR3 in amino acids: CASSTGQRGTEAFF. The CDR3 coding sequence is TGTGCCAGCAGTACGGGACAGAGGGGCACTGAAGCTTTCTTT.

The chain couples TRBV5-8 to TRBJ2-7; TRBD2 aligns across 12 bases. V trimming: 0 bases; J trimming: 2 bases; junction bases outside the gene matches: 3. Per the germline V gene, CDR1 is SGHTS and CDR2 is YDEGEE. The CDR3 length is 16 residues. CDR3 region: CASSLGLAGVAYEQYF. The CDR3 nucleotides are TGTGCCAGCAGCTTGGGACTAGCGGGAGTAGCCTACGAGCAGTACTTC.

The chain combines TRBV9 with TRBJ1-4; no clear D gene. The V gene's germline CDR1 is SGDLS and CDR2 YYNGEE. V was clipped by 4 bases and J by 7 bases, with 11 bases between them. CDR3 length equals 13 residues. The CDR3 loop reads CASSPGGREKLFF. In DNA, the CDR3 is TGTGCCAGCAGCCCGGGAGGACGTGAAAAACTGTTTTTT.

The J gene is TRBJ2-3, the V gene TRBV27, with TRBD1 matching 10 bases. From germline, CDR1 is MNHEY and CDR2 SMNVEV (reference sequence). CDR3 length equals 15 residues. V lost 4 bases, J lost 5 bases, and 6 bases stayed unmatched. CDR3 coding DNA: TGTGCCAGCAGTTCCCTAGGGACAGGGGAAGATACGCAGTATTTT. Encoded protein: CASSSLGTGEDTQYF.

This chain links TRBV2 with TRBJ1-2; a possible D gene is TRBD1 (5 bases). The germline V and J ends were trimmed by 7 bases and 0 bases, with 12 bases remaining between them. This CDR3 region has 14 residues. Germline loops: CDR1 SNHLY, CDR2 FYNNEI. Here the CDR3 DNA reads TGTGCCAGCATCGGGGGGTTGGCTAACTATGGCTACACCTTC. It encodes CASIGGLANYGYTF.

The genes are TRBV4-2 and TRBJ2-2; perhaps TRBD2 as D (5 bases). The ends were cut back, 0 bases at V and 4 bases at J, with 12 bases in the middle. The CDR3 has 16 amino acids. The germline gives CDR1 LGHNA, CDR2 YNFKEQ. CDR3 nucleotide sequence: TGTGCCAGCAGCCAAGAGACGGGAAGAACCACCGGGGAGCTGTTTTTT. Protein product: CASSQETGRTTGELFF.

The chain is built from TRBV18 and TRBJ2-2, with D maybe TRBD2 (5 bases). This CDR3 comprises 15 residues. Per the germline V gene, CDR1 is KGHSH and CDR2 is LQKENI. The ends were cut back, 0 bases at V and 2 bases at J, with 7 bases in the middle. CDR3 DNA sequence: TGTGCCAGCTCACCACCGGGAGTTAACACCGGGGAGCTGTTTTTT. This gives the protein CASSPPGVNTGELFF.

The genes are TRBV6-5 and TRBJ2-7; TRBD1 might be the D (6 bases). The CDR3 loop spans 14 amino acids. CDR1 is MNHEY and CDR2 is SVGAGI in the germline V gene. Trimming took 3 bases from V and 0 from J, leaving 9 bases between them. CDR3 in amino acids: CASSYTGSSYEQYF. In nucleotides, the CDR3 is TGTGCCAGCAGTTATACAGGGAGCTCCTACGAGCAGTACTTC.

The CDR3 DNA reads TGTGCCAGCAGCTTCTCAGCGTCCAGCTCCTACGAGCAGTACTTC. It encodes CASSFSASSSYEQYF. The chain couples TRBV7-2 to TRBJ2-7; D gene uncertain. The CDR3 has 15 residues. V was cut by 3 bases and J by 0 bases, with 12 bases left in between. In germline, CDR1 is SGHTA, CDR2 FQGNSA. Based on the CDR3 plus reference TRBV7-2 and TRBJ2-7, the full variable domain is GAGVSQSPSNKVTEKGKDVELRCDPISGHTALYWYRQSLGQGLEFLIYFQGNSAPDKSGLPSDRFSAERTGGSVSTLTIQRTQQEDSAVYLCASSFSASSSYEQYFGPGTRLTVT.